The 14 T cell receptor beta chains presented below share a single source sample, sequenced in a study of shared clonotypes between healthy human individuals. Using immunoSEQ multiplex PCR, the repertoire was profiled, and TCRdb retains in-frame clones only, with some absent. The sample contains approximately 2.5 million clones, more than 90% of which appear only once. The material sequenced was naive CD4+ T cells sorted from blood. Subset: CD45RA+ positively selected. The receptors derive from a man aged 18 to 30 in good health.

The CDR3 coding sequence is TGCAGCGTTTACATCCCCGGGACAGGGGTACGTGAGCAGTTCTTC. Translating gives CSVYIPGTGVREQFF. The chain recombines TRBV29-1 with TRBJ2-1, with 10 nucleotides matching TRBD1. Looked up from germline, CDR1 is SQVTM and CDR2 is ANQGSEA. The CDR3 is 15 residues long. Trimming cost V 5 bases and J 9 bases; bases outside gene matches: 13.

The rearrangement uses TRBV30 and TRBJ1-6; the D gene is possibly TRBD1 (6 bases). The V gene's germline CDR1 is GTSNPN and CDR2 SVGIG (reference sequence). The length of the CDR3 is 15 residues. The ends were cut back, 5 bases at V and 0 bases at J, with 11 bases in the middle. CDR3 DNA: TGTGCCTGGCAGGGGTTAAGCTCCTATAATTCACCCCTCCACTTT. Protein: CAWQGLSSYNSPLHF.

The chain recombines TRBV10-1 with TRBJ1-2, with D tentatively TRBD1 (5 bases). This CDR3 has 12 residues. Trimming took 7 bases from V and 5 from J, leaving 11 bases between them. Germline CDR1 WNHNN, CDR2 SYGVQD (reference sequence). The DNA of the CDR3 is TGCGCCAGCATCGGGACGACTTATGGCTACACCTTC. Translated, it gives CASIGTTYGYTF.

The chain has TRBV7-2 and TRBJ2-5; 9 nucleotides match TRBD2. V trimming: 3 bases; J trimming: 5 bases; junction bases outside the gene matches: 4. Germline V gene sequence: CDR1 SGHTA, CDR2 FQGNSA. The CDR3 has 14 amino acids. In nucleotides, the CDR3 is TGTGCCAGCAGCTTTAGCGGGAGAGGGGAGACCCAGTACTTC. Amino acids: CASSFSGRGETQYF.

The chain couples TRBV2 to TRBJ1-1, with 8 bases matching TRBD1. CDR1 is SNHLY, CDR2 FYNNEI, per germline. J was trimmed by 6 bases and V by 7 bases; bases with no gene match: 7. This CDR3 has 13 amino acids. Here the CDR3 reads CASKLTGGAEAFF. CDR3 coding DNA: TGTGCCAGCAAACTTACAGGGGGGGCTGAAGCTTTCTTT.

The chain couples TRBV19 to TRBJ1-5; D gene uncertain. Trimming removed 0 bases from V and 2 bases from J, with 14 bases in between. The CDR3 has 17 amino acids. Germline loops: CDR1 LNHDA, CDR2 SQIVND (reference sequence). The CDR3 loop reads CASSIEIRGFGNQPQHF. CDR3 nucleotides: TGTGCCAGTAGTATAGAAATTCGAGGGTTTGGCAATCAGCCCCAGCATTTT.

The J gene is TRBJ2-5, the V gene TRBV9; D remains unclear. CDR3 size: 14 residues. Deletions cut 0 bases from V and 7 bases from J, with 13 bases between. Looked up from germline, CDR1 is SGDLS and CDR2 is YYNGEE. In DNA form, the CDR3 reads TGTGCCAGCAGCGTAGAGGCCATTACGGGGACCCAGTACTTC. Translation gives CASSVEAITGTQYF.

The rearrangement uses TRBV11-2 and TRBJ2-3; TRBD2 matches at 12 bases. V shed 1 base and J 6 bases; nucleotides not matched to a gene: 8. CDR3 size: 17 residues. CDR1 is SGHAT and CDR2 is FQNNGV in the germline V gene. The CDR3 here is CASSLAWTSGERDTQYF. The DNA for the CDR3 is TGTGCCAGCAGCTTAGCTTGGACTAGCGGGGAGAGGGATACGCAGTATTTT. Together with reference TRBV11-2 and TRBJ2-3, the CDR3 gives the full variable domain: EAGVAQSPRYKIIEKRQSVAFWCNPISGHATLYWYQQILGQGPKLLIQFQNNGVVDDSQLPKDRFSAERLKGVDSTLKIQPAKLEDSAVYLCASSLAWTSGERDTQYFGPGTRLTVL.

The gene calls are TRBV7-9 and TRBJ2-3; D not certain. The CDR3 contains 14 residues. The V end lost 5 bases, the J end lost 14 bases, and 23 bases lay between the germline ends. Germline V gene lookup returns CDR1 SEHNR and CDR2 FQNEAQ (reference sequence). CDR3 region: CASSPRGDPWERYF. CDR3 sequence (DNA): TGTGCCAGCAGCCCCCGAGGCGACCCCTGGGAACGGTATTTT.

Only one count was recorded for this clone. The chain recombines TRBV19 with TRBJ2-1; D unresolved. Germline V lookup: CDR1 LNHDA, CDR2 SQIVND (reference sequence). Deletions cut 8 bases from V and 6 bases from J, with 8 bases between. The length of the CDR3 is 11 residues. The CDR3 DNA reads as TGTGCCAGTGGGTGGGCCAATGAGCAGTTCTTC. Its translation: CASGWANEQFF.

The rearrangement links TRBV2 to TRBJ1-5, with D perhaps matching TRBD1 (6 bases). Germline V gene data show CDR1 as SNHLY and CDR2 as FYNNEI. The CDR3 is made up of 18 amino acids. Trimming removed 2 bases from V and 2 bases from J, with 19 bases in between. CDR3: CASSELHRAGLGNQPQHF. CDR3 nucleotide sequence: TGTGCCAGCAGTGAATTGCACAGGGCTGGGTTGGGCAATCAGCCCCAGCATTTT.

CDR3 coding DNA: TGTGCCAGTAGTATACCCGGGGATGGATCTCAGCCCCAGCATTTT. It yields the protein CASSIPGDGSQPQHF. The rearrangement joins TRBV19 to TRBJ1-5; no firm D call. V dropped 2 bases and J dropped 6 bases, with 14 bases sitting between them. Germline CDR1 reads LNHDA; CDR2 reads SQIVND (reference sequence). CDR3 length: 15 amino acids. The variable domain in full, completed from reference TRBV19 and TRBJ1-5, reads DGGITQSPKYLFRKEGQNVTLSCEQNLNHDAMYWYRQDPGQGLRLIYYSQIVNDFQKGDIAEGYSVSREKKESFPLTVTSAQKNPTAFYLCASSIPGDGSQPQHFGDGTRLSIL.

The count of this clone is one. The J gene is TRBJ2-5, the V gene TRBV5-4, with TRBD1 matching 8 bases. Germline values: CDR1 SGHNT, CDR2 YYREEE (reference sequence). With V trimmed by 3 bases and J by 3 bases, 1 base remained unmatched. CDR3 length: 13 residues. Here the CDR3 DNA reads TGTGCCAGCAGCTGGACAGGGAAAGAGACCCAGTACTTC. Amino acid sequence: CASSWTGKETQYF.

Concerning this clone: Other DNA sequences in the same sample also yield this CDR3. The CDR3 nucleotides read TGCGCCAGCAGCTTGGGACAGGGAAATGAAAAACTGTTTTTT. Encoded protein: CASSLGQGNEKLFF. V usage is TRBV5-1 and J usage is TRBJ1-4; 7 nucleotides line up with TRBD1. The V and J ends lost 0 bases and 5 bases, in that order; junction bases with no gene match: 1. Germline values: CDR1 SGHRS, CDR2 YFSETQ. The CDR3 consists of 14 residues.